This is a list of T cell receptor beta chains from one sample in a study of T-cell reconstitution after alpha-beta-depleted transplantation in children. TCRdb re-derived calls from the PCR reads in MiXCR, one entry per CDR3 protein. The sample consists of 600,000 to 700,000 distinct CDR3 sequences, roughly 15% of them appearing once. Sequences were derived from PBMCs from the stem cell graft donor, sampled from the stem cell graft. The receptors were gathered from a human donor who donated a stem cell graft to a child with acute myeloid leukemia. Both conserved end residues are part of each CDR3. Each record gives: clone size, J gene, D gene, V gene, CDR3 DNA, CDR3 protein. D genes are given only for firm matches. Rows give clone size only sometimes, using once, few, many, or a class for an expanded clone.

few	TRBJ2-1	TRBD2	TRBV20-1	TGCAGTGCTAGAGATACCACTAGCGGGGGGCATGACAATGAGCAGTTCTTC	CSARDTTSGGHDNEQFF
many	TRBJ2-2	-	TRBV7-8	TGTGCCAGCAGCTCCCGTCGGACGGCACCCACCGGGGAGCTGTTTTTT	CASSSRRTAPTGELFF
-	TRBJ2-1	TRBD2	TRBV28	TGTGCCAGCAGTTTCCGGACTAGCGGGGGGGATGGTGAGCAGTTCTTC	CASSFRTSGGDGEQFF
-	TRBJ2-7	-	TRBV11-1	TGTGCCAGCAGCTTAATGAGGTCACCCGACTACGAGCAGTACTTC	CASSLMRSPDYEQYF
few	TRBJ1-2	-	TRBV13	TGTGCCAGCAGCTTAAGTAGAGATCCTAACTATGGCTACACCTTC	CASSLSRDPNYGYTF
many	TRBJ1-5	-	TRBV20-1	TGCAGTGCTAGAATCTTGGGACTGAGCCCGTATCAGCCCCAGCATTTT	CSARILGLSPYQPQHF
-	TRBJ1-2	-	TRBV11-1	TGTGCCAGCAGCTTCGGGGCCGTTGGACAGTCTAACTATGGCTACACCTTC	CASSFGAVGQSNYGYTF
few	TRBJ1-5	TRBD1	TRBV5-1	TGCGCCAGCAGTTCACAGGGGGGGGAACAGCCCCAGCATTTT	CASSSQGGEQPQHF
-	TRBJ2-1	-	TRBV5-5	TGTGCCAGCACCACAGAGGGATTCCACAATGAGCAGTTCTTC	CASTTEGFHNEQFF
-	TRBJ2-1	TRBD2	TRBV6-5	TGTGCCAGCAGTTCCCCCGGGACTAGCGGGGACTACAATGAGCAGTTCTTC	CASSSPGTSGDYNEQFF
few	TRBJ2-1	-	TRBV30	TGTGCCTGGGACGACACCCTTGGCGGCTACAATGAGCAGTTCTTC	CAWDDTLGGYNEQFF
many	TRBJ2-5	-	TRBV7-7	TGTGCCAGCAGCCCCCTTTTAAACCAAGAGACCCAGTACTTC	CASSPLLNQETQYF
many	TRBJ1-4	TRBD1	TRBV20-1	TGCAGTGCTAAACGACAGGGCAGGAGTAATGAAAAACTGTTTTTT	CSAKRQGRSNEKLFF
-	TRBJ2-1	TRBD2	TRBV7-2	TGTGCCAGCAGCTCGCCTAGCGGGGGGGAGGACAATGAGCAGTTCTTC	CASSSPSGGEDNEQFF
many	TRBJ1-6	TRBD1	TRBV12-3/TRBV12-4	TGTGCCAGCACCCTACAGGGGTTTGGTTCACCCCTCCACTTT	CASTLQGFGSPLHF
few	TRBJ2-1	TRBD2	TRBV12-3/TRBV12-4	TGTGCCAGCAGTTTTCAAGCGGGGGGAAACAATGAGCAGTTCTTC	CASSFQAGGNNEQFF
many	TRBJ1-5	-	TRBV6-6	TGTGCCAGCAGTTACTCCTACGATCAGCCCCAGCATTTT	CASSYSYDQPQHF
once	TRBJ2-7	TRBD1	TRBV20-1	TGCAGTGCTAGAGATCTAGGGACAGGGGGGCGCGAGCAGTACTTC	CSARDLGTGGREQYF
many	TRBJ1-1	TRBD1	TRBV4-3	TGCGCCAGCAGCCAAGGGACAGGGCTAGAATTTGAAGCTTTCTTT	CASSQGTGLEFEAFF
-	TRBJ2-2	TRBD1	TRBV5-1	TGCGCCAGCAGCACCCGGACAGGGGTTATCACCGGGGAGCTGTTTTTT	CASSTRTGVITGELFF
many	TRBJ1-5	-	TRBV20-1	TGCAGTGCTAGGGGCCAGAGCAATCAGCCCCAGCATTTT	CSARGQSNQPQHF
-	TRBJ1-2	TRBD1	TRBV7-2	TGTGCCAGCAGCGCTACCGACAGGGGCCTCTATGGCTACACCTTC	CASSATDRGLYGYTF
-	TRBJ2-2	-	TRBV29-1	TGCAGCGTCAGGCGGGAGAACACCGGGGAGCTGTTTTTT	CSVRRENTGELFF
many	TRBJ1-1	-	TRBV20-1	TGCAGTGCTGGATCAGGGAACACTGAAGCTTTCTTT	CSAGSGNTEAFF
many	TRBJ1-5	-	TRBV4-2	TGTGCCAGCAGCCAATTCACAGGGAATCAGCCCCAGCATTTT	CASSQFTGNQPQHF
many	TRBJ1-5	-	TRBV29-1	TGCAGCGTCGCCCCCCGGGGGCTCAATCAGCCCCAGCATTTT	CSVAPRGLNQPQHF
-	TRBJ2-5	-	TRBV15	TGTGCCACCAGCATGATAGGCCAAGAGACCCAGTACTTC	CATSMIGQETQYF
many	TRBJ2-2	-	TRBV20-1	TGCAGTGCCGCGGGACGGCTGAACACCGGGGAGCTGTTTTTT	CSAAGRLNTGELFF
few	TRBJ1-2	TRBD1	TRBV24-1	TGTGCCACCAGTGATCCCGGGACAGGGGACAACGGCTACACCTTC	CATSDPGTGDNGYTF
many	TRBJ1-3	-	TRBV6-1	TGTGCCAGCAGTCCCCACTCTGGAAACACCATATATTTT	CASSPHSGNTIYF
-	TRBJ2-5	-	TRBV11-1	TGTGCCATCGAAAAAACCGGGTCCACGTTGGAGACCCAGTACTTC	CAIEKTGSTLETQYF
many	TRBJ2-7	-	TRBV20-1	TGCAGTCTTACTGGACCGGGCTACGAGCAGTACTTC	CSLTGPGYEQYF
once	TRBJ2-2	-	TRBV24-1	TGTGCCACCGCCAGGCCGAACACCGGGGAGCTGTTTTTT	CATARPNTGELFF
-	TRBJ1-5	-	TRBV23-1	TGCGCCAGCAGTCAATCTTCGCCCCAGCATTTT	CASSQSSPQHF
many	TRBJ2-1	TRBD2	TRBV6-2/TRBV6-3	TGTGCCAGCAGTTACGGGAGGGCTGCGACATCTAATTACAATGAGCAGTTCTTC	CASSYGRAATSNYNEQFF
-	TRBJ1-1	TRBD1	TRBV20-1	TGCAGTGCTAGCCGGGACAGACGCACTGAAGCTTTCTTT	CSASRDRRTEAFF
few	TRBJ1-5	-	TRBV21-1	TGTGCCAGCAGCAAATGGGGGCCAGGCCGCAATCAGCCCCAGCATTTT	CASSKWGPGRNQPQHF
many	TRBJ1-1	-	TRBV15	TGTGCCACCAGCAGAGATCAGCCTCGGGCTGAAGCTTTCTTT	CATSRDQPRAEAFF
-	TRBJ1-5	TRBD1	TRBV7-2	TGTGCCAGCAGCTCCGAGACTTTGACAGGGCGCAATCAGCCCCAGCATTTT	CASSSETLTGRNQPQHF
-	TRBJ1-1	TRBD1	TRBV7-9	TGTGCCAGCAGCACCCTTTCAGGGGGCTATACTGAAGCTTTCTTT	CASSTLSGGYTEAFF
many	TRBJ2-1	-	TRBV28	TGTGCCAGCAGCCCCGGGCTAGTCCCGAATGAGCAGTTCTTC	CASSPGLVPNEQFF
-	TRBJ1-3	-	TRBV29-1	TGCAGCGTTGTGGGGGGAATCTCTGGAAACACCATATATTTT	CSVVGGISGNTIYF
-	TRBJ1-1	TRBD1	TRBV25-1	TGTGCCAGCAGTGCCTACGGACAGGGCCAAATGAACACTGAAGCTTTCTTT	CASSAYGQGQMNTEAFF
many	TRBJ1-1	-	TRBV20-1	TGCAGTGCTAGAGACGCCAGAGGAAACACTGAAGCTTTCTTT	CSARDARGNTEAFF
once	TRBJ2-6	TRBD1	TRBV11-2	TGTGCCAGCAGCCCCGGGACAGTGATTGCCTTTGGGGCCAACGTCCTGACTTTC	CASSPGTVIAFGANVLTF
many	TRBJ2-3	-	TRBV29-1	TGCAGCGTTGAAGGGCCAGATACGCAGTATTTT	CSVEGPDTQYF
few	TRBJ2-3	-	TRBV7-9	TGTGCCAGCAGCTTAGGGCCAGGGGTTTCCACAGATACGCAGTATTTT	CASSLGPGVSTDTQYF
many	TRBJ1-5	-	TRBV10-3	TGTGCCACGGGGGATAGCAATCAGCCCCAGCATTTT	CATGDSNQPQHF
-	TRBJ1-6	TRBD1	TRBV7-2	TGTGCCAGCAGCCTTACTCCGGACAGGGCGAGTAATTCACCCCTCCACTTT	CASSLTPDRASNSPLHF
many	TRBJ1-1	-	TRBV20-1	TGCAGTGCTAGAGTCGAAGACTGGAGGGATGAAGCTTTCTTT	CSARVEDWRDEAFF
-	TRBJ2-5	TRBD1	TRBV5-5	TGTGCCAGCAGCCCCGACAGGGGTAAAACAGAGACCCAGTACTTC	CASSPDRGKTETQYF
many	TRBJ2-3	-	TRBV12-3/TRBV12-4	TGTGCCAGCAGTTTAATGCCCACAGATACGCAGTATTTT	CASSLMPTDTQYF
many	TRBJ2-1	-	TRBV20-1	TGCAGTGCTAGTCCACAGGGACACAATGAGCAGTTCTTC	CSASPQGHNEQFF
many	TRBJ2-5	-	TRBV7-6	TGTGCCAGCAGCTTAGACAGGGCGTGGGAGACCCAGTACTTC	CASSLDRAWETQYF
few	TRBJ2-5	-	TRBV7-8	TGTGCCAGCACCCTCGGGGTGCAAGAGACCCAGTACTTC	CASTLGVQETQYF
many	TRBJ1-1	-	TRBV6-5	TGTGCCAGCAGTTACCAGGCCTCGAACACTGAAGCTTTCTTT	CASSYQASNTEAFF